The next 16 T cell receptor beta chains were all read from a single sample in a study of memory CD4+ T cells and cytomegalovirus serostatus. Sequencing was performed with immunoSEQ multiplex PCR; in TCRdb, only in-frame clones are kept and a portion is missing. Of tens of thousands of clones listed, approximately 81% are singletons. The sort gate was single viable CD3+CD4+CD8-CD45RO+ cells for memory CD4+ T cells. Sequencing was performed on memory CD4+ T cells from blood. These receptors were taken from an adult in good health and CMV-seropositive.

The rearrangement joins TRBV4-1 to TRBJ2-1; D tentatively fits TRBD1 or TRBD2 (5 bases each). This CDR3 is 15 amino acids long. CDR1 and CDR2 (germline): MGHRA, YSYEKL. V was pared by 4 bases and J by 0 bases, with 10 bases between. CDR3 in amino acids: CASSRDGSSYNEQFF. The CDR3, as DNA: TGCGCCAGCAGCCGGGACGGTAGCTCCTACAATGAGCAGTTCTTC.

The rearrangement links TRBV6-1 to TRBJ2-5; 9 nucleotides line up with TRBD2. CDR1 is MNHNS and CDR2 is SASEGT in the germline V gene. The CDR3 length is 15 residues. V was pared by 1 base and J by 3 bases, with 3 bases of the junction left unmatched. CDR3 DNA sequence: TGTGCCAGCAGTGAAGAGGCTAGCGGGGAAGAGACCCAGTACTTC. Its translation: CASSEEASGEETQYF.

The genes are TRBV18 and TRBJ2-7, with 7 bases identical to TRBD2. The CDR3 has 14 amino acids. V was clipped by 0 bases and J by 3 bases; unmatched bases: 2. Germline V gene sequence: CDR1 KGHSH, CDR2 LQKENI. This chain's CDR3 is CASSPPSGVYEQYF. The DNA for the CDR3 is TGTGCCAGCTCACCACCGAGCGGGGTCTACGAGCAGTACTTC.

The chain recombines TRBV6-5 with TRBJ1-2; perhaps TRBD1 as D (5 bases). V dropped 5 bases and J dropped 8 bases, with 12 bases sitting between them. CDR3 length: 12 amino acids. Looked up from germline, CDR1 is MNHEY and CDR2 is SVGAGI. The CDR3 DNA sequence: TGTGCCAGCAGTGGGACCCTGGAAGGCTACACCTTC. It yields the protein CASSGTLEGYTF.

The gene calls are TRBV7-8 and TRBJ1-2; maybe TRBD1 (6 bases). Germline V gene sequence: CDR1 SGHVS, CDR2 FQNEAQ. Trimming took 1 base from V and 5 from J, leaving 11 bases between them. The CDR3 extends over 14 amino acids. The chain's CDR3 is CASSLGWQGYGYTF. CDR3 coding DNA: TGTGCCAGCAGCTTAGGGTGGCAGGGGTATGGCTACACCTTC.

V and J are TRBV19 and TRBJ1-1; TRBD1 might be the D (5 bases). The V end lost 4 bases, the J end lost 2 bases, and 11 bases lay between the germline ends. The CDR3 contains 14 residues. Germline-derived CDR1 and CDR2 are LNHDA and SQIVND (reference sequence). The DNA of the CDR3 is TGTGCCAGTAGTAGGGGGAGAGATAACACTGAAGCTTTCTTT. Translation gives CASSRGRDNTEAFF.

V gene TRBV7-2 combines with J gene TRBJ2-5; weak D call: TRBD1 (6 bases). TRBJ2-7 matches the DNA end more closely, so the J call is doubtful. CDR3 size: 12 residues. Germline CDR1 reads SGHTA; CDR2 reads FQGNSA. The CDR3 region is CASSTQGYEQYF. In DNA form, the CDR3 reads TGTGCCAGCAGCACACAGGGATACGAGCAGTACTTC.

The genes are TRBV6-9 and TRBJ2-5; 8 bases are a match to TRBD1. V gave up 2 bases and J gave up 2 bases; unmatched junction bases: 7. This CDR3 is 16 amino acids long. The germline gives CDR1 MNHGY, CDR2 SVAAGI. The CDR3 DNA reads as TGTGCCAGCAGTTATCAGCCCAGACAGGGGCAAGAGACCCAGTACTTC. This encodes CASSYQPRQGQETQYF.

The gene calls are TRBV19 and TRBJ2-7; 7 bases are a match to TRBD2. Losses at the gene ends were 1 base for V and 4 bases for J; bases not matched to a gene: 10. This CDR3 has 16 amino acids. CDR1 LNHDA and CDR2 SQIVND come from the germline V gene (reference sequence). The CDR3 nucleotides are TGTGCCAGTAGTATAGGTTTTCGCGGGGGACCGTACGAGCAGTACTTC. This sequence encodes CASSIGFRGGPYEQYF.

The rearrangement joins TRBV5-6 to TRBJ2-7; 7 bases agree with TRBD1. The CDR3 is 15 amino acids. Germline V gene data show CDR1 as SGHDT and CDR2 as YYEEEE. Trimming removed 2 bases from V and 4 bases from J; junction bases left unmatched: 9. This CDR3 is CASSFGPTGQYEQYF. The CDR3 coding sequence is TGTGCCAGCAGCTTTGGGCCGACAGGGCAATACGAGCAGTACTTC.

The chain links TRBV6-5 to TRBJ2-3; 9 nucleotides align to TRBD2. J was trimmed by 4 bases and V by 2 bases; bases with no gene match: 7. Germline CDR1 and CDR2: MNHEY and SVGAGI. The CDR3 length is 16 residues. The CDR3 protein is CASSYEQRGAPDTQYF. In DNA form, the CDR3 reads TGTGCCAGCAGTTACGAGCAGCGGGGGGCCCCAGATACGCAGTATTTT.

V is TRBV19 and J is TRBJ1-6; D is undetermined. The CDR3 runs to 18 residues. Between the trimmed V and J ends, which lost 0 bases and 7 bases, there was a span of 19 bases. Germline V CDR1 and CDR2: LNHDA, SQIVND (reference sequence). The CDR3 loop reads CASSIDLPGGQENSPLHF. The CDR3 bases are TGTGCCAGTAGTATAGATCTTCCGGGAGGGCAGGAGAATTCACCCCTCCACTTT.

This clone is a singleton in its sample. The rearrangement joins TRBV5-1 to TRBJ2-7; 9 bases line up with TRBD1. The CDR3 is made up of 15 amino acids. The trim removed 1 base at V and 4 bases at J, leaving 6 bases unmatched. The germline V gene has CDR1 SGHRS and CDR2 YFSETQ. The chain's CDR3 is CASSLRTGEAYEQYF. CDR3 bases: TGCGCCAGCAGCTTGAGGACAGGGGAGGCGTACGAGCAGTACTTC.

The chain joins TRBV5-1 to TRBJ1-4; 7 bases align to TRBD1. This CDR3 has 14 amino acids. Trimming removed 4 bases from V and 6 bases from J; junction bases left unmatched: 6. CDR1 and CDR2 from the germline V gene are SGHRS and YFSETQ. CDR3 residues: CASSPGTADEKLFF. The DNA for the CDR3 is TGCGCCAGCAGCCCCGGGACAGCAGATGAAAAACTGTTTTTT. The complete variable domain, with remaining parts taken from reference TRBV5-1 and TRBJ1-4, reads KAGVTQTPRYLIKTRGQQVTLSCSPISGHRSVSWYQQTPGQGLQFLFEYFSETQRNKGNFPGRFSGRQFSNSRSEMNVSTLELGDSALYLCASSPGTADEKLFFGSGTQLSVL.

The V and J genes are TRBV7-6 and TRBJ2-2; TRBD1 agrees at 8 bases. This CDR3 contains 18 residues. J gave up 1 base and V 2 bases, and 9 bases lay outside the gene matches. Germline values: CDR1 SGHVS, CDR2 FNYEAQ. The CDR3 here is CASSLFGTGTGNTGELFF. Written as DNA, the CDR3 is TGTGCCAGCAGCTTATTTGGTACCGGGACAGGGAACACCGGGGAGCTGTTTTTT.

The CDR3 region has the DNA TGTGCCAGCAGCGGTGGGGGACAGGTTAACTTGAACACTGAAGCTTTCTTT. Its protein is CASSGGGQVNLNTEAFF. V gene TRBV5-4 combines with J gene TRBJ1-1; TRBD1 matches 8 bases. The CDR3 covers 17 residues. CDR1 is SGHNT, CDR2 YYREEE, per germline (reference sequence). The ends lost 4 bases at V and 0 bases at J; junction bases unmatched: 11.